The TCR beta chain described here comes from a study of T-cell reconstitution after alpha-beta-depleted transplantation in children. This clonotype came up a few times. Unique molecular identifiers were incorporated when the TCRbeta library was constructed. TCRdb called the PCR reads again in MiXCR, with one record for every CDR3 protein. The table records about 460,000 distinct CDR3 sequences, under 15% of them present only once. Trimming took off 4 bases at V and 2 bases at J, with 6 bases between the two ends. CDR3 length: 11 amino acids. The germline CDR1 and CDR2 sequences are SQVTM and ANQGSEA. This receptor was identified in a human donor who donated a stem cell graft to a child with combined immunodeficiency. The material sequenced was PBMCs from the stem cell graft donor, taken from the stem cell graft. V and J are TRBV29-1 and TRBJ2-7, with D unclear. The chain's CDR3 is CSVASPYEQYF. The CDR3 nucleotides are TGCAGCGTTGCCAGCCCCTACGAGCAGTACTTC.